This T cell receptor (beta chain) was identified during a study of T-cell reconstitution after alpha-beta-depleted transplantation in children. This clonotype was counted only a few times. The library targeted TCRbeta and was prepared with unique molecular identifiers. TCRdb analysed the PCR reads with MiXCR anew, one entry per CDR3 protein. The sample has some 300,000 distinct CDR3 sequences; 9.5% to 13% are singletons. The receptor's source is a boy in the first two years of life with acute myeloid leukemia, due to receive a stem cell transplant. Source: PBMCs, taken before TCRalphabeta/CD19-depleted stem cell transplant.

The CDR3 coding sequence is TGTGCCAGCAAAGGACAGGGGCCTTCTAACTATGGCTACACCTTC. Amino acid sequence: CASKGQGPSNYGYTF. This chain joins TRBV6-1 and TRBJ1-2; TRBD1 matches at 9 bases. Germline V gene sequence: CDR1 MNHNS, CDR2 SASEGT. Germline trimming cut 7 bases from V and 0 bases from J; bases unmatched to any gene: 6. The CDR3 contains 15 residues.